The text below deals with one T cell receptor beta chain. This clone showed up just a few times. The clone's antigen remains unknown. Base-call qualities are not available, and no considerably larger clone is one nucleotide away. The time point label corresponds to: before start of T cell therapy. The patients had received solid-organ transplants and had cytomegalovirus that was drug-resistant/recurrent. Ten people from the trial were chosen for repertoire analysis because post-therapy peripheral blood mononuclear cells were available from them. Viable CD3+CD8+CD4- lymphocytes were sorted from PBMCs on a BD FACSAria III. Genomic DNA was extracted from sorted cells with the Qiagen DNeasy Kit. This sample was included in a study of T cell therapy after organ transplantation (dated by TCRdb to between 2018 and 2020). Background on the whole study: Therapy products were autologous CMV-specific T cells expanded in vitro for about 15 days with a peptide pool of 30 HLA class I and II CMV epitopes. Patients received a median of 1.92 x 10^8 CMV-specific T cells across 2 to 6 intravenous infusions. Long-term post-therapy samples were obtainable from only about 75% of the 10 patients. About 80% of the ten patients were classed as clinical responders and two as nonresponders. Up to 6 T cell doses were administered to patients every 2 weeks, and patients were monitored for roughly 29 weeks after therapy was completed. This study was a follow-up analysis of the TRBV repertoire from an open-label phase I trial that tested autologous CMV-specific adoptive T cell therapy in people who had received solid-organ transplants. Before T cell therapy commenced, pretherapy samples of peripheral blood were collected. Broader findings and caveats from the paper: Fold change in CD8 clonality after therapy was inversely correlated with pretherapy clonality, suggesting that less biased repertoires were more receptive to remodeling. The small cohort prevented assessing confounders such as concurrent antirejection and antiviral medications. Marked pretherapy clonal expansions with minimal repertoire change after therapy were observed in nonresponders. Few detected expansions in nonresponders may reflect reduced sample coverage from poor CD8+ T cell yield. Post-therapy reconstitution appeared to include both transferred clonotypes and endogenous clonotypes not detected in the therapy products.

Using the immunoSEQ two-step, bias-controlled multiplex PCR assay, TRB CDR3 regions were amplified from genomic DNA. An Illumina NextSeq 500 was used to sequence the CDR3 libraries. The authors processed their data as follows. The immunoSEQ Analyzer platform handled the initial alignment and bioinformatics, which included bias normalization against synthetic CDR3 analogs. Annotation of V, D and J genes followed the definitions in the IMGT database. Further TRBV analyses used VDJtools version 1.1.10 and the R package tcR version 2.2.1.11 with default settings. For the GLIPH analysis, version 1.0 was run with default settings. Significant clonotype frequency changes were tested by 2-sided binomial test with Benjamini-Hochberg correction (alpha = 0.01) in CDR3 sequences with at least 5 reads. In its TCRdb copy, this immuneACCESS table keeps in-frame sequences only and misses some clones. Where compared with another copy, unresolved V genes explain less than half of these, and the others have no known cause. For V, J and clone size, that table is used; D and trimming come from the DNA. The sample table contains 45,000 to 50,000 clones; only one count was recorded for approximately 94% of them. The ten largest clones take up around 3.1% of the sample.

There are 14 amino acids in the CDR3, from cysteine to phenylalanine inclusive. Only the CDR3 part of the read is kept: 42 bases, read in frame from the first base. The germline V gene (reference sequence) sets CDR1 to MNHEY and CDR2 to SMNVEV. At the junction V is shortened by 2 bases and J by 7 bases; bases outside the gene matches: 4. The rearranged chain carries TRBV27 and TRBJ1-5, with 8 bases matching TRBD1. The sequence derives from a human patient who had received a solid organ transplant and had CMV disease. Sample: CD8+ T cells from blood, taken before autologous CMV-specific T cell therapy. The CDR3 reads CASSLGRGRQPQHF. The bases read TGTGCCAGCAGTTTAGGCAGGGGGCGACAGCCCCAGCATTTT.